These 32 T cell receptor beta chains were sequenced from one sample in a study of tissue T cells after allogeneic stem cell transplantation. Profiled with immunoSEQ multiplex PCR; TCRdb holds only in-frame clones, not every one. The table shows 4,800 or so clones, with more than 25% occurring only once. Indicated time point: mouse harvest day 14 after allogeneic transplant. The graft held 10^6 splenic CD5+ T cells and 10^7 T-cell-depleted bone marrow cells. Sequencing was performed on skin. The source is a female BALB/c mouse given C57BL/6 T cells with graft-versus-host disease after an allogeneic hematopoietic cell transplant.

The sample holds a few counts of this clone. The genes and germline here are from mouse. CDR3 loop: CASSRGQYNSPLYF. The covered CDR3 bases are TGTGCCAGCAGCCGGGGACAATATAATTCGCCCCTCTAC. The V call is TRBV5, the J call TRBJ1-6; TRBD1 is a possible D gene (6 bases). The read comes to an end 1 residue before the CDR3 does, leaving the germline J gene to fill in the end. TRBJ1-6 is assigned to the ORF class and has an uncertain function. Germline CDR1 reads LGHNA; CDR2 reads YNLKQL (reference sequence). The length of the CDR3 is 14 residues. V lost 4 bases and J lost 4, with 8 bases in between.

In regard to this clone: Any gene name here is a mouse gene name. From the germline J gene comes the end of the CDR3, since the read stops 1 residue before it. The V and J genes are TRBV13-3 and TRBJ2-2; D not certain. CDR1 NNHDY and CDR2 SYVADS come from the germline V gene. V was cut by 0 bases and J by 2 bases, with 5 bases left in between. The CDR3 runs to 14 residues. The DNA read from the CDR3 is TGTGCCAGCAGTGATGGGTTTAACACCGGGCAGCTCTAC. It specifies CASSDGFNTGQLY. In full, the CDR3 is CASSDGFNTGQLYF. Combining the CDR3 with reference TRBV13-3 and TRBJ2-2 gives the whole variable domain EAAVTQSPRSKVAVTGGKVTLSCHQTNNHDYMYWYRQDTGHGLRLIHYSYVADSTEKGDIPDGYKASRPSQENFSLILELASLSQTAVYFCASSDGFNTGQLYFGEGSKLTVL.

Judged by abundance, this clone is large (0.1 to 1%). The germline and genes are mouse ones. With the read ending 1 residue before the CDR3 end, the germline J gene is used to fill in that end. The chain combines TRBV23 with TRBJ1-6; TRBD1 is the table's D call, not checked against the DNA. TRBJ1-6 is filed as an ORF, its function uncertain. This CDR3 comprises 14 residues. Germline CDR1 is KGHTA and CDR2 is FQNQQP. The CDR3 reads CSSSQGQYNSPLYF. CDR3 DNA (partial): TGCTCCAGCAGTCAAGGACAATATAATTCGCCCCTCTAC.

Sample share makes this clone medium-sized. The genes are named according to mouse. Sequencing ends 1 residue short of the CDR3 end; the germline J gene provides the rest. This chain connects TRBV2 to TRBJ2-7, with D unresolved. The CDR3 extends over 13 amino acids. Germline V gene data show CDR1 as LGHNA and CDR2 as YSYQKL. The V and J ends lost 2 bases and 0 bases respectively, with 5 bases between them. The CDR3: CASSQPSSYEQYF. Incomplete CDR3 DNA: TGTGCCAGCAGCCAACCTAGCTCCTATGAACAGTAC.

In this sample, this clone is medium-sized. Gene names refer to mouse genes. CDR3 sequence reads: CASSSTGTGNTLYF. The CDR3 DNA, read in part, is TGTGCCAGCAGCTCAACAGGGACTGGAAATACGCTCTAT. The V call is TRBV3, the J call TRBJ1-3, with a possible D match to TRBD1 (6 bases). The CDR3 end is not reached by the read, which stops 1 residue before it; the germline J gene fills it in. CDR1 and CDR2 (germline): SNHLY, FYNGKV (reference sequence). V lost 4 bases, J lost 2 bases, and 9 bases lay in between. The CDR3 consists of 14 residues.

Concerning this clone itself: The germline and genes are mouse ones. The read falls 1 residue short of the CDR3 end, and the missing part is taken from the germline J gene. The same CDR3 also results from other DNA sequences found in this sample. The V gene is TRBV26, the J gene TRBJ1-2; D unresolved. V lost 4 bases, J lost 0 bases, and 6 bases lay in between. Germline V CDR1 and CDR2: KGHPV, FQNQEV (reference sequence). The CDR3 is 13 residues long. This chain's CDR3 is CASSPQANSDYTF. CDR3 DNA (partial): TGTGCCAGCAGTCCGCAGGCAAACTCCGACTACACC.

A word on this clone: Germline and genes: mouse. CDR3 DNA, as far as it was read: TGTGCCAGCGGGGGACTGGGGGGGAACGGAGACACCCAGTAC. This translates into CASGGLGGNGDTQY. The full CDR3 is CASGGLGGNGDTQYF. The gene calls are TRBV13-2 and TRBJ2-5, with TRBD2 matching over 13 bases. The read ends 1 residue before the CDR3 terminus; that terminus is restored from the germline J gene. The V gene's germline CDR1 is NNHNN and CDR2 SYGAGS (reference sequence). There are 15 residues in the CDR3. V shed 5 bases, J shed 5 bases, and the junction held 5 bases outside the gene matches.

This clone is medium-sized by share. The listed genes are named as in mouse. The CDR3 extends 1 residue past the end of the read, so its final part is completed from the germline J gene. V is TRBV24 and J is TRBJ2-2; 7 positions match TRBD1. This CDR3 spans 16 amino acids. Germline CDR1 and CDR2: KGHTA and FRNEEI. V shed 4 bases and J 0 bases; nucleotides not matched to a gene: 5. The covered CDR3 bases are TGTGCCAGCAGTCCCGACAGGGAAGCAAACACCGGGCAGCTCTAC. Its translation: CASSPDREANTGQLY. The full CDR3 protein is CASSPDREANTGQLYF.

Remarks on this clone: Gene and germline names: mouse. Sequencing ends 1 residue short of the CDR3 end; the germline J gene provides the rest. This rearrangement joins TRBV26 to TRBJ1-1; D gene uncertain. The CDR3 runs to 10 residues. V was clipped by 5 bases and J by 3 bases, with 1 base between them. From germline, CDR1 is KGHPV and CDR2 FQNQEV (reference sequence). CDR3 loop: CASSDTEVFF. The part of the CDR3 DNA that was read is TGTGCCAGCAGTGACACAGAAGTCTTC.

As for this clone: Here the gene names and germline are mouse. Read sequence stops 1 residue before the CDR3 end, and the germline J gene provides the missing end. The chain links TRBV16 to TRBJ2-1, with 7 bases matching TRBD2. Germline V gene data show CDR1 as SGHSA and CDR2 as FRNQAP. The V and J ends lost 4 bases and 4 bases, in that order; junction bases with no gene match: 7. This CDR3 comprises 15 residues. The CDR3 DNA, read in part, is TGTGCAAGCAGCTCCCGCGGGGGGGGGTATGCTGAGCAGTTC. Protein: CASSSRGGGYAEQF. The complete CDR3 sequence is CASSSRGGGYAEQFF.

This clone was counted a few times. Gene names denote mouse genes. Read data end 1 residue before the CDR3 end; the end is taken from the germline J gene. The chain has TRBV12-2 and TRBJ2-7; possibly TRBD1 for D (5 bases). CDR3 length: 12 amino acids. The germline V and J ends were trimmed by 0 bases and 7 bases, with 9 bases remaining between them. Germline V gene sequence: CDR1 SGHLS, CDR2 HYDKME. The covered CDR3 bases are TGTGCCAGCTCTCTCGCAGGGCAGGAACAGTAC. This gives the protein CASSLAGQEQY. The full CDR3 protein is CASSLAGQEQYF.

In this sample, this clone is medium-sized (0.01 to 0.1%). Gene names are mouse gene names. The DNA read from the CDR3 is TGTGCCAGCAAGGGACAGACAAACTCCGACTACACC. Its translation is CASKGQTNSDYT. The entire CDR3 reads CASKGQTNSDYTF. The chain employs TRBV4 and TRBJ1-2, with TRBD1 identical over 7 bases. The CDR3 is cut off 1 residue early in the read; its end comes from the germline J gene. The CDR3 spans 13 residues. CDR1 is LGHDT, CDR2 YNNKQL, per germline (reference sequence). V gave up 7 bases and J gave up 0 bases; unmatched junction bases: 2.

This clone was seen once. Mouse names are used for the genes. This CDR3 is CSSSQSGTGGRTEVFF. Partial CDR3 DNA: TGCTCCAGCAGTCAATCTGGGACAGGGGGCAGAACAGAAGTCTTC. This chain joins TRBV23 and TRBJ1-1; the table assigns TRBD1, which was not confirmed against the DNA. Read sequence stops 1 residue before the CDR3 end, and the germline J gene provides the missing end. This CDR3 contains 16 residues. CDR1 and CDR2 (germline): KGHTA, FQNQQP.

A note on this clone: Gene and germline names: mouse. The read ends 1 residue before the CDR3 terminus; that terminus is restored from the germline J gene. At the DNA level, this CDR3 is encoded by other sequences in the same sample as well. The V call is TRBV26, the J call TRBJ2-7; D may be TRBD1 (6 bases). In germline, CDR1 is KGHPV, CDR2 FQNQEV (reference sequence). Trimming left V 4 bases short and J 4 bases short, with 8 bases between. This CDR3 is 12 amino acids long. CDR3 DNA (partial): TGTGCCAGCAGTCGTGGACAGTATGAACAGTAC. Translation gives CASSRGQYEQY. The CDR3 as a whole reads CASSRGQYEQYF.

Comments on this clone: The germline and genes are mouse ones. The sequenced fragment ends 1 residue before the CDR3 boundary, so the rest is inferred from the germline J gene. The gene calls are TRBV13-3 and TRBJ2-5, with 11 bases matching TRBD2. J lost 6 bases, V lost 5 bases, and 5 bases had no gene match. The CDR3 extends over 14 amino acids. CDR1 NNHDY and CDR2 SYVADS come from the germline V gene. Partial CDR3 DNA: TGTGCCAGCAGCCTGACTGGGGGGGTGGACACCCAGTAC. Translated: CASSLTGGVDTQY. The entire CDR3 sequence reads CASSLTGGVDTQYF. The variable domain in full, completed from reference TRBV13-3 and TRBJ2-5, reads EAAVTQSPRSKVAVTGGKVTLSCHQTNNHDYMYWYRQDTGHGLRLIHYSYVADSTEKGDIPDGYKASRPSQENFSLILELASLSQTAVYFCASSLTGGVDTQYFGPGTRLLVL.

This clone ranks as medium-sized. Mouse gene names and germline throughout. The read halts 1 residue ahead of the CDR3 end, with the missing end drawn from the germline J gene. V and J are TRBV26 and TRBJ2-7; no clear D. The germline gives CDR1 KGHPV, CDR2 FQNQEV (reference sequence). V was pared by 1 base and J by 0 bases, with 4 bases between. This CDR3 is built from 13 residues. Here the CDR3 reads CASSLFSSYEQYF. CDR3 DNA (partial): TGTGCCAGCAGTCTGTTCAGCTCCTATGAACAGTAC. The whole variable domain, filled in from reference TRBV26 and TRBJ2-7, reads NSKVIQTPRYLVKGQGQKAKMRCIPEKGHPVVFWYQQNKNNEFKFLINFQNQEVLQQIDMTEKRFSAECPSNSPCSLEIQSSEAGDSALYLCASSLFSSYEQYFGPGTRLTVL.

Worth noting for this clone: Mouse names are used for the genes. CDR3 in amino acids: CASSRRLGGVYEQYF. The part of the CDR3 DNA that was read is TGTGCCAGCAGCCGCCGACTGGGGGGGGTCTATGAACAGTAC. This chain uses TRBV2 with TRBJ2-7, with 11 bases lining up with TRBD2. The read gets to within 1 residue of the CDR3 end, and the germline J gene fills in the rest. CDR1 is LGHNA, CDR2 YSYQKL, per germline. The V and J ends lost 4 bases and 3 bases, in that order; junction bases with no gene match: 5. This CDR3 comprises 15 residues.

In the case of this clone: Gene names and germline refer to mouse. Read data end 1 residue before the CDR3 end; the end is taken from the germline J gene. This rearrangement joins TRBV13-2 to TRBJ2-2; 12 positions match TRBD2. The germline CDR1 and CDR2 sequences are NNHNN and SYGAGS (reference sequence). The CDR3 loop spans 15 amino acids. V shed 5 bases, J shed 4 bases, and the junction held 3 bases outside the gene matches. The CDR3 is CASGGLGGTTGQLYF. The part of the CDR3 DNA that was read is TGTGCCAGCGGCGGACTGGGGGGGACCACCGGGCAGCTCTAC.

Regarding this clone: Gene and germline names: mouse. The read finishes 1 residue shy of the CDR3 end, and the germline J gene is used to complete it. This rearrangement joins TRBV3 to TRBJ2-5; 10 nucleotides match TRBD2. The germline gives CDR1 SNHLY, CDR2 FYNGKV (reference sequence). The CDR3 runs to 16 residues. Trimming took 2 bases from V and 2 from J; bases not matched to a gene: 4. The CDR3 loop is CASSLLGGRGQDTQYF. CDR3 DNA (partial): TGTGCCAGCAGCTTACTGGGGGGGCGCGGCCAAGACACCCAGTAC.

In its sample, this clone is medium-sized. The gene names here belong to mouse. The DNA ends 1 residue before the CDR3 does, and the rest of the CDR3 is filled in from the germline J gene. The chain recombines TRBV13-2 with TRBJ2-5, with 9 nucleotides matching TRBD1. The CDR3 spans 14 residues. Germline-derived CDR1 and CDR2 are NNHNN and SYGAGS (reference sequence). The V gene end was trimmed by 2 bases and the J gene end by 3 bases; junction bases not matched to a gene: 1. This CDR3 is CASGEGQGQDTQYF. The sequenced part of the CDR3 DNA is TGTGCCAGCGGTGAAGGACAGGGGCAAGACACCCAGTAC.

This clone is medium-sized by share. The gene names here belong to mouse. The read ends 1 residue early relative to the CDR3; the germline J gene fills the gap. This chain uses TRBV23 with TRBJ2-4; the D call of TRBD2 is as the table states it, not checked on the DNA. This CDR3 comprises 13 residues. Looked up from germline, CDR1 is KGHTA and CDR2 is FQNQQP. Here the CDR3 reads CSSSRLGQNTLYF. The CDR3 DNA, read in part, is TGCTCCAGCAGCCGACTGGGGCAAAACACCTTGTAC.

Sample share makes this clone large. Here the gene names and germline are mouse. The CDR3 goes on 1 residue after the read ends, and that part is filled in from the germline J gene. This sequence joins TRBV3 and TRBJ2-1, with D uncertain. CDR1 is SNHLY, CDR2 FYNGKV, per germline (reference sequence). The V and J ends lost 5 bases and 1 base respectively, with 3 bases between them. This CDR3 region has 12 residues. The CDR3 bases that were read are TGTGCCAGCAGCCACAACTATGCTGAGCAGTTC. This codes for CASSHNYAEQF. The whole CDR3 reads CASSHNYAEQFF.

On this clone: Mouse gene names and germline throughout. With the read ending 1 residue before the CDR3 end, the germline J gene is used to fill in that end. This sequence joins TRBV20 and TRBJ1-3; TRBD1 matches at 12 bases. The CDR3 sequence is 16 residues long. Germline values: CDR1 GFQATS, CDR2 STVNSAI. The ends lost 5 bases at V and 0 bases at J; junction bases unmatched: 5. CDR3: CGASGTGGNSGNTLYF. The part of the CDR3 DNA that was read is TGTGGTGCTTCCGGGACAGGGGGCAATTCTGGAAATACGCTCTAT. The full variable domain, rest sourced from reference TRBV20 and TRBJ1-3, is GALVYQYPRRTICKSGTSMRMECQAVGFQATSVAWYRQSPQKTFELIALSTVNSAIKYEQNFTQEKFPISHPNLSFSSMTVLNAYLEDRGLYLCGASGTGGNSGNTLYFGEGSRLIVV.

This clone is medium-sized (0.01 to 0.1%). Germline and genes: mouse. The observed sequence ends 1 residue before the CDR3 terminus, with the missing tail filled in from the germline J gene. This chain uses TRBV3 with TRBJ2-7; unclear D gene. The germline V and J ends were trimmed by 1 base and 4 bases, with 8 bases remaining between them. This CDR3 region has 13 residues. Per the germline V gene, CDR1 is SNHLY and CDR2 is FYNGKV (reference sequence). CDR3 bases read: TGTGCCAGCAGCTTAGGGCAGGATTATGAACAGTAC. Translation gives CASSLGQDYEQY. The CDR3 in its entirety is CASSLGQDYEQYF.

This clone was counted only a few times. Gene names follow the mouse nomenclature. The read ends 1 residue early relative to the CDR3; the germline J gene fills the gap. This chain connects TRBV5 to TRBJ2-7; D uncertain. The V end lost 0 bases, the J end lost 3 bases, and 6 bases lay between the germline ends. CDR3 size: 13 residues. The germline V gene encodes CDR1 LGHNA and CDR2 YNLKQL (reference sequence). The CDR3 bases that were read are TGTGCCAGCAGCCAAGACGCCGTCTATGAACAGTAC. Translation: CASSQDAVYEQY. The complete CDR3 protein is CASSQDAVYEQYF.

This clone has only a few counts. The gene names given are mouse names. The CDR3 here is CASSLGGPSGNTLYF. Partial CDR3 DNA: TGTGCCAGCAGTCTGGGGGGACCTTCTGGAAATACGCTCTAT. V is TRBV26 and J is TRBJ1-3, with D perhaps TRBD1 (5 bases). Read data end 1 residue before the CDR3 end; the end is taken from the germline J gene. Trimming took 2 bases from V and 0 from J, leaving 8 bases between them. The length of the CDR3 is 15 residues. In germline, CDR1 is KGHPV, CDR2 FQNQEV (reference sequence).

There are a few counts of this clone. The gene names given are mouse names. The read finishes 1 residue shy of the CDR3 end, and the germline J gene is used to complete it. The chain joins TRBV26 to TRBJ2-7; TRBD2 aligns across 9 bases. This CDR3 has 15 residues. V was clipped by 0 bases and J by 6 bases; unmatched bases: 6. Per germline, CDR1 KGHPV and CDR2 FQNQEV (reference sequence). CDR3 protein: CASSLSVGGRVEQYF. The sequenced part of the CDR3 DNA is TGTGCCAGCAGTCTGTCGGTGGGGGGGCGCGTTGAACAGTAC.

A note on this clone: Genes here carry mouse names. The read terminates 1 residue before the CDR3 end, so the remaining end is supplied by the germline J gene. The genes are TRBV26 and TRBJ2-2; a possible D gene is TRBD1 (6 bases). This CDR3 has 14 amino acids. Trimming left V 4 bases short and J 1 base short, with 7 bases between. The germline V gene encodes CDR1 KGHPV and CDR2 FQNQEV (reference sequence). The sequenced part of the CDR3 DNA is TGTGCCAGCAGTCCGACAGGAAACACCGGGCAGCTCTAC. Amino acid sequence: CASSPTGNTGQLY. The whole CDR3 is CASSPTGNTGQLYF.

Details on this clone: The listed genes are named as in mouse. The CDR3 end falls 1 residue outside the read, so it is completed with the germline J gene. The rearrangement links TRBV13-3 to TRBJ2-3, with D uncertain. The germline V gene encodes CDR1 NNHDY and CDR2 SYVADS. V was pared by 1 base and J by 0 bases, with 3 bases between. This CDR3 has 13 amino acids. The CDR3 is CASSDRSAETLYF. The sequenced part of the CDR3 DNA is TGTGCCAGCAGTGATAGGAGTGCAGAAACGCTGTAT.

As regards this clone: The germline and genes are mouse ones. The missing CDR3 end, 1 residue past where the read stops, is filled in from the germline J gene. The chain is built from TRBV5 and TRBJ2-2, with 7 bases fitting TRBD2. The CDR3 is made up of 16 amino acids. The V and J ends lost 6 bases and 4 bases, in that order; junction bases with no gene match: 11. Germline V gives CDR1 LGHNA, CDR2 YNLKQL (reference sequence). CDR3 DNA (partial): TGTGCCAGCAGTCGCTCACTGGGGCTGAGCACCGGGCAGCTCTAC. Its protein product is CASSRSLGLSTGQLY. The full-length CDR3 reads as CASSRSLGLSTGQLYF.

This clone was picked up a small number of times. The gene names given are mouse names. The read falls 1 residue short of the CDR3 end, and the missing part is taken from the germline J gene. The chain employs TRBV12-2 and TRBJ2-7; the D gene is possibly TRBD1 (6 bases). Germline CDR1 is SGHLS and CDR2 is HYDKME. The V end lost 2 bases, the J end lost 6 bases, and 10 bases lay between the germline ends. The CDR3 runs 12 residues. CDR3 DNA, as far as it was read: TGTGCCAGCTCTCCAGGGGTAGCTGAACAGTAC. It specifies CASSPGVAEQY. The full-length CDR3 reads as CASSPGVAEQYF.

This clone was picked up a small number of times. Gene labels here are mouse ones. The missing CDR3 end, 1 residue past where the read stops, is filled in from the germline J gene. This chain links TRBV2 with TRBJ2-7; D possibly corresponds to TRBD1 (6 bases). The CDR3 spans 13 residues. V was clipped by 0 bases and J by 4 bases, with 7 bases between them. From germline, CDR1 is LGHNA and CDR2 YSYQKL. Incomplete CDR3 DNA: TGTGCCAGCAGCCAAGAAGGGGGATATGAACAGTAC. Translating it yields CASSQEGGYEQY. The CDR3 in its entirety is CASSQEGGYEQYF.